This T cell receptor beta chain was recorded in a study of blood T cell repertoires in COVID-19. For the study at large: The samples span acute and convalescent COVID-19 from the United States, Italy and Spain.

Looked up from germline, CDR1 is LGHDT and CDR2 is YNNKEL (reference sequence). V trimming: 5 bases; J trimming: 5 bases; junction bases outside the gene matches: 13. The CDR3 has 16 residues. Sequencing was performed with immunoSEQ multiplex PCR; in TCRdb, only in-frame clones are kept and a portion is missing. The profile shows about 130,000 clones, less than 90% of them singletons. The clonotype comes from a man younger than 45 who had recovered from COVID-19. The chain combines TRBV3-1 (or the pseudogene TRBV3-2) with TRBJ2-3, with 7 bases matching TRBD2. Input material: PBMCs or T cells enriched from blood (not recorded which). CDR3 nucleotide sequence: TGTGCCAGCAGCAGCAGGGTGGCTAGCGGTGGAGATACGCAGTATTTT. Translation: CASSSRVASGGDTQYF.